This record covers a single T cell receptor beta chain. Through a sample-barcoded 5' primer and a J-beta primer mix, a second PCR was run for roughly 7 to 11 cycles. All samples gave at least 3 million CDR3-containing paired-end reads. TCRdb recomputed calls from the 5' RACE reads with MiXCR, one row per CDR3 protein. Of 870,000 or so distinct CDR3 sequences in the sample, under 30% were seen once. The data were obtained in a study of blood T cells in healthy people across ages. It was roughly 10 milliliters of peripheral blood that were drawn from each donor. The V and J ends lost 0 bases and 4 bases respectively, with 13 bases between them. This CDR3 region has 16 residues. Per germline, CDR1 LNHNV and CDR2 YYDKDF (reference sequence).

The chain has TRBV15 and TRBJ1-5; perhaps TRBD1 as D (6 bases). The clonotype originates from a woman aged 80 or over in good health. The sequencing input was blood. The CDR3 sequence: CATSRDRGGGNQPQHF. In DNA, the CDR3 is TGTGCCACCAGCAGAGATAGAGGGGGGGGAAATCAGCCCCAGCATTTT.